This T cell receptor beta chain was profiled in a study of blood T cells in healthy people across ages. V shed 2 bases and J shed 5 bases, with 7 bases lying between them. CDR3 length: 13 residues. The use of a sample-barcoded 5' primer and a J-beta primer mix characterized a second PCR of about 6 to 11 cycles. MiXCR, applied by TCRdb to the 5' RACE reads, yields one record per CDR3 protein. The sample lists more than 1,400,000 distinct CDR3 sequences, 40% to 50% seen once, with roughly 7.9% in the top ten. This sequence was found in a woman in her late teens or twenties in good health. The sequencing sample was made of blood. The chain combines TRBV12-3 or TRBV12-4 with TRBJ2-1, with D maybe TRBD2 (6 bases). The CDR3 DNA follows: TGTGCCAGCAGTTTAAGGGAGGACAATGAGCAGTTCTTC. Protein product: CASSLREDNEQFF.